These 32 T cell receptor delta chains originate from one sample sequenced in a study of gamma-delta T cells after stem cell transplantation. TCRdb fed the RT-PCR reads to CATT. The table lists about 1,000 delta-chain clones, approximately 4.2% of them singletons. The sequenced material came from gamma-delta T cells. These receptors all come from a human donor. It is not recorded whose cells these are; they may come from a transplant donor.

By share of the sample, this clone is large (0.1 to 1%). A much larger clone lies one base from this, so it may be a read error. The chain joins TRDV2 to TRDJ3, with 12 bases identical to TRDD3. From germline, CDR1 is GEAIGNYY and CDR2 EKD. This CDR3 comprises 20 residues. CDR3 sequence: CACDTADLGDTHKDTRPMFF. CDR3 nucleotide sequence: TGTGCCTGTGACACCGCAGACCTGGGGGATACGCATAAAGACACCCGACCGATGTTTTTC.

By sample fraction, this clone is large. The same CDR3 also results from other DNA sequences found in this sample. The rearrangement links TRDV2 to TRDJ1; 8 positions agree with TRDD3. The J segment lost 0 bases and the V segment lost 3 bases, leaving 26 bases of the junction unmatched. Germline V gene data show CDR1 as GEAIGNYY and CDR2 as EKD. The CDR3 spans 22 residues. CDR3 sequence: CACDPIGQTGGSSGPHTDKLIF. The CDR3 bases are TGTGCCTGTGACCCAATTGGTCAAACTGGGGGTTCCTCAGGACCGCACACCGATAAACTCATCTTT.

This clone occurred a few times. A far larger clone lies a single base away; this is likely a read error. This specimen includes other DNA sequences encoding the same CDR3. The genes are TRDV2 and TRDJ3; 13 bases agree with TRDD3. The CDR3 length is 19 residues. Looked up from germline, CDR1 is GEAIGNYY and CDR2 is EKD. J lost 0 bases, V lost 7 bases, and 8 bases had no gene match. This CDR3 is CACDTGGYAGSWDTRQMFF. The CDR3 nucleotides read TGTGCCTGCGATACTGGGGGATACGCGGGCTCCTGGGACACCCGACAGATGTTTTTC.

Comment on this clone: This DNA translates differently at residue 15 from the TCRdb protein, which is that of a much larger clone; a read error is likely, and the protein shown is the DNA's own translation. This chain links TRDV2 with TRDJ1; 10 bases align to TRDD3. The CDR3 is made up of 17 amino acids. The germline CDR1 and CDR2 sequences are GEAIGNYY and EKD. The CDR3 nucleotides are TGTGCCTGTGACCCTGTTACTGGGGGATCCCCCACCGATAAACCCATCTTT. Translating it yields CACDPVTGGSPTDKPIF.

By share, this clone counts as medium-sized. This may be a read error, as it is one base from a much larger clone. The V and J genes are TRDV2 and TRDJ1; D is perhaps TRDD3 (6 bases). This CDR3 is 18 amino acids long. Germline CDR1 and CDR2: GEAIGNYY and EKD. Trimming took off 2 bases at V and 3 bases at J, with 24 bases between the two ends. CDR3 DNA: TGTGCCTGTGACAACGTGACTAGTGTGGGGATTGGAGCCGATAAACTCATCTTT. Protein product: CACDNVTSVGIGADKLIF.

This clone was picked up a small number of times. The protein TCRdb gives is from a much larger clone and does not agree with this DNA's translation at residue 7, likely a read error; the protein shown here comes from the DNA. The V and J genes are TRDV2 and TRDJ1; D remains ambiguous. The CDR3 sequence is 14 residues long. Germline lookup yields CDR1 GEAIGNYY and CDR2 EKD. The CDR3, as DNA: TGTGCCTCTGACAAACTGAGGGACACCGATAAACTCATCTTT. This gives the protein CASDKLRDTDKLIF.

This clone was counted only a few times. This likely traces to a read error, being one base from a far larger clone. Other DNA variants within this sample encode the same CDR3. The genes are TRDV2 and TRDJ1; 10 nucleotides line up with TRDD3. The CDR3 spans 17 residues. In germline, CDR1 is GEAIGNYY, CDR2 EKD. CDR3 in amino acids: CACDTVLGDKGTDKLIF. CDR3 coding DNA: TGTGCCTGCGACACCGTGCTGGGGGATAAGGGAACCGATAAACTCATCTTT.

This clone was counted a few times. A much larger clone differs from this one at a single base, so this may be a read error. Other DNA sequences of this sample code for an identical CDR3. V and J are TRDV2 and TRDJ3, with a possible D match to TRDD3 (6 bases). The V gene's germline CDR1 is GEAIGNYY and CDR2 EKD. The CDR3 is 20 residues long. The CDR3 DNA reads as TGTGCCTGTGACACCGCGGATACAGGGATAAGCTCCTGGGACACCCGACAGATGTTCTTC. Translating gives CACDTADTGISSWDTRQMFF.

This clone has only a few counts. A far bigger clonotype differs at one base, so this is likely a read error. This sequence joins TRDV2 and TRDJ1; weak D call: TRDD3 (5 bases). Germline lookup yields CDR1 GEAIGNYY and CDR2 EKD. Trimming removed 0 bases from V and 4 bases from J, with 14 bases in between. CDR3 length: 15 amino acids. The CDR3 reads CACDTAGTPVDKLIF. As DNA, the CDR3 is TGTGCCTGTGACACCGCGGGGACACCGGTCGATAAACTCATCTTT.

This clone was detected a few times. The protein that TCRdb holds for this DNA derives from a much larger clone and differs from the translated DNA at residue 16, which likely indicates a read error; the protein shown here is translated from the DNA. V gene TRDV2 combines with J gene TRDJ1; 8 bases are shared with TRDD3. From germline, CDR1 is GEAIGNYY and CDR2 EKD. This CDR3 is 20 amino acids long. J lost 4 bases, V lost 0 bases, and 21 bases had no gene match. CDR3 sequence: CACDTLSGGPPREHFDKLIF. The CDR3 bases are TGTGCCTGTGACACCCTCTCTGGGGGACCCCCCCGAGAACACTTCGATAAACTCATCTTT.

A note on this clone: A read error is the likely source, as a far larger clone sits one nucleotide away. The sample carries other DNA sequences with the same CDR3. The rearrangement links TRDV2 to TRDJ1; 9 bases fit TRDD3. CDR3 size: 21 residues. Looked up from germline, CDR1 is GEAIGNYY and CDR2 is EKD. CDR3 region: CACDTVRGLSSGGSLTDKLIF. CDR3 in DNA: TGCGCCTGTGACACCGTAAGGGGACTCTCCTCTGGGGGATCCCTTACCGATAAACTCATCTTT.

A note on this clone: TCRdb's protein for this DNA is that of a much larger clone and differs from the translation at residues 6 and 15, likely a read error; the protein shown is the DNA translation. The rearrangement joins TRDV2 to TRDJ3, with 12 nucleotides matching TRDD3. The CDR3 has 20 residues. Looked up from germline, CDR1 is GEAIGNYY and CDR2 is EKD. The CDR3 loop is CACDTTDLGDTHKDIRQMFF. The CDR3 nucleotides are TGTGCCTGTGACACCACAGACCTGGGGGATACGCATAAAGACATCCGACAGATGTTTTTC.

This clone showed up just a few times. This DNA's translation differs at residue 8 from TCRdb's protein, which comes from a much larger clone; a read error is likely, and the protein shown is translated from the DNA. The rearrangement joins TRDV2 to TRDJ1, with 7 bases that match TRDD3. Trimming took 2 bases from V and 0 from J; bases not matched to a gene: 17. The CDR3 consists of 19 residues. Germline CDR1 and CDR2: GEAIGNYY and EKD. In nucleotides, the CDR3 is TGTGCCTGTGACATCTTTATTCACCAATACTGGGGTTACACCGATAAACTCATCTTT. This sequence encodes CACDIFIHQYWGYTDKLIF.

Remarks on this clone: Only one base separates this from a far larger clonotype, so it likely reflects a read error. The chain joins TRDV2 to TRDJ1; 7 nucleotides match TRDD3. V trimming: 0 bases; J trimming: 6 bases; junction bases outside the gene matches: 3. This CDR3 comprises 13 residues. The germline V gene has CDR1 GEAIGNYY and CDR2 EKD. CDR3 sequence (DNA): TGTGCCTGTGACACCTGGGGGACCTATAAACTCATCTTT. It specifies CACDTWGTYKLIF.

Comments on this clone: At one boundary the junction diverges from the germline segment, which might be a read error. The J gene is TRDJ1, the V gene TRDV2, with 7 bases matching TRDD3. CDR1 is GEAIGNYY and CDR2 is EKD in the germline V gene. The CDR3 is made up of 16 amino acids. The CDR3 protein is CACDNLGANITDKPIF. Written as DNA, the CDR3 is TGTGCCTGTGACAACCTGGGGGCCAATATCACAGATAAACCCATCTTT.

This clone is deemed medium-sized. V and J are TRDV2 and TRDJ1; 10 nucleotides line up with TRDD3. The CDR3 length is 18 residues. V lost 3 bases to trimming and J lost 0 bases; unmatched junction nucleotides: 12. The germline CDR1 and CDR2 sequences are GEAIGNYY and EKD. CDR3 loop: CACDSVLGDPSYTDKLIF. The CDR3 region has the DNA TGTGCCTGTGACTCTGTACTGGGGGATCCCTCGTACACCGATAAACTCATCTTT.

Of note for this clone: This sample also contains other DNA sequences that code for the same CDR3. J is TRDJ1 and V is TRDV2; 9 bases map to TRDD3. The CDR3 contains 18 residues. Germline V gene lookup returns CDR1 GEAIGNYY and CDR2 EKD. Unmatched junction bases numbered 12, after V lost 0 bases and J lost 2 bases. The CDR3 is CACDTTDLGDTRTDKLIF. The CDR3 DNA sequence: TGTGCCTGTGACACCACAGACCTTGGGGATACGCGAACCGATAAACTCATCTTT.

This clone has only a few counts. The mismatch at residue 8 between this DNA's translation and the TCRdb protein of a much larger clone likely reflects a read error; the protein shown is translated from the DNA. The rearrangement uses TRDV2 and TRDJ1; TRDD3 aligns across 7 bases. The CDR3 runs 20 residues. Trimming took 0 bases from V and 1 from J; bases not matched to a gene: 19. Looked up from germline, CDR1 is GEAIGNYY and CDR2 is EKD. The CDR3 nucleotides read TGTGCCTGTGACACCGTTTCTCTCCTAAAGGCTGGGGGGATCACCGATAAACTCATCTTT. Protein product: CACDTVSLLKAGGITDKLIF.

Details on this clone: TCRdb assigns this DNA the protein of a much larger clone, which departs from its translation at residue 15; this likely reflects a read error, and the protein shown comes from translating the DNA. The chain recombines TRDV2 with TRDJ1, with 8 bases fitting TRDD3. CDR3 length equals 17 residues. The V gene's germline CDR1 is GEAIGNYY and CDR2 EKD. CDR3 in amino acids: CACDTVGLGGNTDKHIF. DNA of the CDR3: TGTGCCTGTGACACCGTCGGACTGGGGGGAAACACCGATAAACACATCTTT.

This clone was recorded a few times. TCRdb records a much larger clone's protein for this DNA, with a difference at residue 12 that likely arises from a read error; the protein given is the translation of the DNA. This chain uses TRDV2 with TRDJ1; 9 bases map to TRDD3. This CDR3 has 21 amino acids. Germline CDR1 reads GEAIGNYY; CDR2 reads EKD. Losses at the gene ends were 0 bases for V and 0 bases for J; bases not matched to a gene: 19. The DNA for the CDR3 is TGTGCCTGTGACACCGTAAACGGTCTGGGGGATTCGACATCTAACACCGATAAACTCATCTTT. This gives the protein CACDTVNGLGDSTSNTDKLIF.

As concerns this clone: This may come from a read error, since a much larger clone is one base off. Other DNA sequences from this sample encode an identical CDR3 as well. J is TRDJ2 and V is TRDV2, with TRDD3 matching over 7 bases. This CDR3 spans 23 amino acids. Germline assignment: CDR1 GEAIGNYY and CDR2 EKD. CDR3 in DNA: TGTGCCTGTGACACAATACACGGTAGCAGTTTTTTGGGGGACCAGGCTTTGACAGCACAGCTCTTCTTT. Residues: CACDTIHGSSFLGDQALTAQLFF.

This clone was observed a few times. Translating this DNA gives a protein that differs at residue 12 from the TCRdb one, which belongs to a much larger clone; a read error is likely, and the protein shown is this translation. V and J are TRDV2 and TRDJ1, with 10 nucleotides matching TRDD3. The CDR3 contains 17 residues. Germline loops: CDR1 GEAIGNYY, CDR2 EKD. V was pared by 3 bases and J by 6 bases, with 15 bases of the junction left unmatched. The CDR3 here is CACDALLGDSGSYKLIF. The CDR3 DNA reads TGTGCCTGTGACGCCTTACTGGGGGATTCTGGATCATATAAACTCATCTTT.

Comments on this clone: A far larger clone is a single base away, which makes a read error likely. Other DNA sequences in this specimen translate into the identical CDR3. V gene TRDV2 combines with J gene TRDJ1; perhaps TRDD3 as D (7 bases). The CDR3 contains 20 residues. Germline V CDR1 and CDR2: GEAIGNYY, EKD. DNA for the CDR3: TGTGCCTGCGACACCGTTTCTTTCCTAAAGGCTGGGGGGATCACCGATAAACTCATCTTT. This sequence encodes CACDTVSFLKAGGITDKLIF.

This clone rates as large. Distinct nucleotide sequences in the sample also encode this CDR3. V usage is TRDV2 and J usage is TRDJ3; 9 bases are a match to TRDD3. Germline values: CDR1 GEAIGNYY, CDR2 EKD. The CDR3 is 20 amino acids. V lost 3 bases, J lost 0 bases, and 11 bases stayed unmatched. The CDR3 protein is CACDSFTGGPSSWDTRQMFF. CDR3 coding DNA: TGTGCCTGTGACTCGTTTACTGGGGGACCGAGCTCCTGGGACACCCGACAGATGTTTTTC.

As to this clone: The TCRdb record carries a much larger clone's protein, which differs from this DNA's translation at residue 4; a read error is the likely cause, and the protein listed here is the DNA translation. At the DNA level, this CDR3 is encoded by other sequences in the same sample as well. The V and J genes are TRDV2 and TRDJ1; 12 nucleotides line up with TRDD3. The CDR3 is made up of 17 amino acids. Germline CDR1 is GEAIGNYY and CDR2 is EKD. V trimming: 4 bases; J trimming: 4 bases; junction bases outside the gene matches: 12. The CDR3 reads CACETVAGGYAGDKLIF. CDR3 coding DNA: TGTGCCTGTGAAACCGTGGCTGGGGGATACGCCGGCGATAAACTCATCTTT.

This clone was counted between two and nine times. The protein TCRdb gives is from a much larger clone and does not agree with this DNA's translation at residue 13, likely a read error; the protein shown here comes from the DNA. The chain recombines TRDV2 with TRDJ3; 9 bases align to TRDD3. The CDR3 totals 20 residues. CDR1 is GEAIGNYY and CDR2 is EKD in the germline V gene. CDR3 region: CACDRVLGESSSCDTRQMFF. As DNA, the CDR3 is TGTGCCTGTGACCGCGTACTGGGGGAGTCAAGCTCCTGTGACACCCGACAGATGTTTTTC.

A remark on this clone: TCRdb records a much larger clone's protein for this DNA, with a difference at residue 12 that likely arises from a read error; the protein given is the translation of the DNA. This chain uses TRDV2 with TRDJ1; 7 bases align to TRDD2. This CDR3 has 18 residues. Per the germline V gene, CDR1 is GEAIGNYY and CDR2 is EKD. Losses at the gene ends were 0 bases for V and 1 base for J; bases not matched to a gene: 13. CDR3 sequence reads: CACDTLSYSTTCTDKLIF. The CDR3 DNA sequence: TGTGCCTGTGACACCCTTTCCTACTCGACTACCTGCACCGATAAACTCATCTTT.

As concerns this clone: This likely traces to a read error, being one base from a far larger clone. V usage is TRDV2 and J usage is TRDJ1; 8 nucleotides line up with TRDD3. This CDR3 contains 22 residues. V shed 3 bases and J 0 bases; nucleotides not matched to a gene: 26. Germline V gives CDR1 GEAIGNYY, CDR2 EKD. The CDR3 DNA reads TGTGCCTGTGACCCAATTGGTAAAACTGGGGGTTCCTCAGGACCGCACACCGATAAACTCATCTTT. Residues: CACDPIGKTGGSSGPHTDKLIF.

This clone was detected only a few times. It differs at one base from a far larger clone, so likely a read error. This chain joins TRDV2 and TRDJ1; unclear D gene. Germline CDR1 is GEAIGNYY and CDR2 is EKD. The CDR3 sequence is 15 residues long. Deletions cut 0 bases from V and 4 bases from J, with 14 bases between. CDR3 nucleotides: TGTGCCTGTGACACCGTGGAGGGGCTTGGCGATAAACTCATCTTT. This gives the protein CACDTVEGLGDKLIF.

This clone was observed a handful of times. This may arise from a read error, as a much more abundant clone is one base away. The chain uses TRDV2 and TRDJ2, with 7 bases that match TRDD3. After removal of 1 base from V and 0 bases from J, the junction contained 25 bases not matched to a gene. Germline CDR1 GEAIGNYY, CDR2 EKD. This CDR3 region has 23 residues. The CDR3 coding sequence is TGTGCCTGTGACACAATACGCGGTAGCGGTTTTTTGGGGGACCAGGCTTTGACAGCACAACTCTTCTTT. It is translated as CACDTIRGSGFLGDQALTAQLFF.

Comments on this clone: TCRdb's listed protein matches a much larger clone and diverges from this DNA's translation at residue 8, likely through a read error; the protein shown comes from the DNA. The CDR3 sequence: CACDTVKLVGGPNLYTDKLIF. CDR3 in DNA: TGTGCCTGTGACACCGTAAAACTTGTAGGGGGACCAAACCTGTACACCGATAAACTCATCTTT. V and J are TRDV2 and TRDJ1, with D possibly being TRDD3 (6 bases). The V gene's germline CDR1 is GEAIGNYY and CDR2 EKD. The CDR3 covers 21 residues. Trimming took 0 bases from V and 0 from J, leaving 28 bases between them.

A few counts support this clone. TCRdb shows a much larger clone's protein in place of this DNA's translation, and the two differ at residue 4, likely through a read error; the protein shown is translated from the DNA. The chain links TRDV2 to TRDJ3; 13 nucleotides align to TRDD3. CDR1 is GEAIGNYY, CDR2 EKD, per germline. CDR3 length: 20 amino acids. The CDR3 sequence: CACGTVLGDTSSWDTRQMFF. DNA for the CDR3: TGTGCCTGTGGCACCGTACTGGGGGATACGAGCTCCTGGGACACCCGACAGATGTTTTTC.